One and the same sample provided the 14 T cell receptor beta chains below, sequenced in a study of blood T cell repertoires in COVID-19. The assay was immunoSEQ multiplex PCR, and TCRdb's table has in-frame clones only and misses some. The table includes about 190,000 clones, roughly four fifths detected once. The sequencing sample was made of peripheral blood. These TCRs come from a woman in her 70s with active or convalescent COVID-19.

For this clone: At one boundary the junction diverges from the germline segment, which might be a read error. V usage is TRBV28 and J usage is TRBJ2-1; TRBD2 agrees at 7 bases. CDR3 length equals 14 residues. The V gene's germline CDR1 is MDHEN and CDR2 SYDVKM. The CDR3 sequence: CASSLSGGGNEQFF. The CDR3 DNA is TGTGCCAGCAGCTTATCCGGGGGAGGGAATGAGCAGTTCTTC.

In its sample, this clone was seen once. The chain recombines TRBV4-2 with TRBJ2-7; tentative D call: TRBD2 (6 bases). CDR1 and CDR2 from the germline V gene are LGHNA and YNFKEQ. The CDR3 is 15 amino acids. V lost 0 bases and J lost 2, with 11 bases in between. CDR3 coding DNA: TGTGCCAGCAGCCAAGATGAGGGAGGACCCTACGAGCAGTACTTC. Translated: CASSQDEGGPYEQYF.

The V gene is TRBV27, the J gene TRBJ2-3, with 10 bases lining up with TRBD1. J was trimmed by 8 bases and V by 4 bases; bases with no gene match: 9. The CDR3 contains 15 residues. Germline V lookup: CDR1 MNHEY, CDR2 SMNVEV (reference sequence). CDR3 amino acids: CASSSRDRGTGTQYF. The CDR3 nucleotides are TGTGCCAGCAGTTCCCGGGACAGGGGTACTGGTACGCAGTATTTT.

This clone came up once. The chain couples TRBV5-1 to TRBJ2-1; 10 bases match TRBD1. Germline V gives CDR1 SGHRS, CDR2 YFSETQ. The V gene end was trimmed by 5 bases and the J gene end by 7 bases; junction bases not matched to a gene: 6. The CDR3 is 14 amino acids. The chain's CDR3 is CASRPRDRGNEQFF. CDR3 bases: TGCGCCAGCAGGCCCCGGGACAGGGGTAATGAGCAGTTCTTC.

The rearrangement links TRBV28 to TRBJ1-6; weak D call: TRBD1 (5 bases). V gave up 8 bases and J gave up 0 bases, with 8 bases separating them. The CDR3 totals 14 residues. CDR1 and CDR2 from the germline V gene are MDHEN and SYDVKM. The CDR3 protein is CASGGSSYNSPLHF. CDR3 coding DNA: TGTGCCAGCGGGGGGAGCTCCTATAATTCACCCCTCCACTTT.

The chain recombines TRBV10-2 with TRBJ2-7, with a weak D call TRBD1 (6 bases). Germline CDR1 WSHSY, CDR2 SAAADI. V was pared by 3 bases and J by 7 bases, with 13 bases between. The CDR3 is made up of 13 amino acids. DNA of the CDR3: TGCGCCAGCAGTGATATAACAGGGCGGGAGCAGTACTTC. Protein product: CASSDITGREQYF.

The V gene is TRBV4-2, the J gene TRBJ2-5; D might be TRBD2 (7 bases). The V end lost 8 bases, the J end lost 7 bases, and 17 bases lay between the germline ends. Germline values: CDR1 LGHNA, CDR2 YNFKEQ. The CDR3 is 13 amino acids. CDR3 DNA sequence: TGTGCCAGCGGGACCGGGGGCGGGGGGACCCAGTACTTC. Encoded protein: CASGTGGGGTQYF.

This chain joins TRBV25-1 and TRBJ2-2; 8 bases agree with TRBD1. J lost 0 bases, V lost 7 bases, and 4 bases had no gene match. The germline V gene has CDR1 MGHDK and CDR2 SYGVNS. The CDR3 sequence is 15 residues long. CDR3 protein: CASKKQGANTGELFF. In DNA, the CDR3 is TGTGCCAGCAAGAAACAGGGGGCGAACACCGGGGAGCTGTTTTTT. Full variable domain (rest looked up from reference TRBV25-1 and TRBJ2-2): EADIYQTPRYLVIGTGKKITLECSQTMGHDKMYWYQQDPGMELHLIHYSYGVNSTEKGDLSSESTVSRIRTEHFPLTLESARPSHTSQYLCASKKQGANTGELFFGEGSRLTVL.

This chain joins TRBV19 and TRBJ1-1; TRBD1 aligns across 8 bases. Germline values: CDR1 LNHDA, CDR2 SQIVND (reference sequence). The CDR3 contains 16 residues. Trimming at V came to 7 bases and at J to 1 base, leaving 11 bases not matched to a gene. CDR3 nucleotides: TGTGCCAGTAAGGCAGGGGGCCGGGTAAGGAACACTGAAGCTTTCTTT. It specifies CASKAGGRVRNTEAFF. Full variable domain (remainder filled in from reference TRBV19 and TRBJ1-1): DGGITQSPKYLFRKEGQNVTLSCEQNLNHDAMYWYRQDPGQGLRLIYYSQIVNDFQKGDIAEGYSVSREKKESFPLTVTSAQKNPTAFYLCASKAGGRVRNTEAFFGQGTRLTVV.

The rearrangement joins TRBV28 to TRBJ1-2, with 10 nucleotides matching TRBD1. Looked up from germline, CDR1 is MDHEN and CDR2 is SYDVKM. The V gene end was trimmed by 2 bases and the J gene end by 4 bases; junction bases not matched to a gene: 1. The CDR3 covers 14 residues. CDR3 in amino acids: CASSLGDRGYGYTF. Written as DNA, the CDR3 is TGTGCCAGCAGTTTAGGGGACAGGGGCTATGGCTACACCTTC.

This clone was recorded only once. The identical CDR3 is also encoded by other nucleotide sequences in the sample. The chain carries TRBV10-3 and TRBJ1-1; D gene ambiguous. CDR3 length equals 13 residues. Germline V CDR1 and CDR2: ENHRY, SYGVKD. Deletions cut 5 bases from V and 2 bases from J, with 9 bases between. In DNA, the CDR3 is TGTGCCATCAGTCCGACATCCAACACTGAAGCTTTCTTT. Its protein is CAISPTSNTEAFF.

V is TRBV18 and J is TRBJ2-3; D is perhaps TRBD2 (5 bases). The length of the CDR3 is 13 residues. The ends were cut back, 5 bases at V and 1 base at J, with 7 bases in the middle. In germline, CDR1 is KGHSH, CDR2 LQKENI. Here the CDR3 reads CASSTGGTDTQYF. CDR3 in DNA: TGTGCCAGCTCAACCGGGGGCACAGATACGCAGTATTTT.

Turning to this clone: At one end, the junction sequence differs from germline, possibly due to a read error. The V call is TRBV7-8, the J call TRBJ2-1; 9 positions match TRBD2. In germline, CDR1 is SGHVS, CDR2 FQNEAQ. CDR3 size: 16 residues. CDR3 nucleotides: TGTGCCAGCAGCGTAGCTGCGGGAGGGCCTCTCGATGAGCAGTTCTTC. It specifies CASSVAAGGPLDEQFF.

J is TRBJ2-3 and V is TRBV3-1 (or the pseudogene TRBV3-2); possible D gene TRBD1, 6 bases. The V end was cut by 6 bases, the J end by 2 bases, with 18 bases between. This CDR3 contains 16 residues. In germline, CDR1 is LGHDT, CDR2 YNNKEL (reference sequence). DNA for the CDR3: TGTGCCAGCAGTCGCCAGGGGCGAGCTTTCACAGATACGCAGTATTTT. Translated: CASSRQGRAFTDTQYF.